This T cell receptor (beta chain) was profiled in a study of T-cell memory formation after mild COVID-19. The overall study: TCR clusters mostly belonged to single donors. Study-wide results and limits: Clones contracting across day 15 to 85 had a balanced CD4/CD8 profile; later expanding clones leaned CD4+. The finding that pre-infection memory included some responding clones suggested that cross-reactive memory joined.

CDR1 and CDR2 (germline): SGHRS, YFSETQ. The CDR3 contains 15 residues. V lost 0 bases and J 2 bases, leaving 10 bases between the germline ends. Researchers used 5'RACE with constant-segment primers to make TCR alpha and TCR beta cDNA libraries that carry sample barcodes and UMIs. TCRdb re-analysed the 5' RACE reads in MiXCR, keeping a single row per CDR3 protein. Of just over 350,000 distinct CDR3 sequences in the sample, about an eighth were seen once. In this sample, this clonotype turned up a few times. Its specificity is unknown. The J gene is TRBJ2-3, the V gene TRBV5-1, with TRBD1 as a possible D gene (5 bases). The receptor was isolated from a man aged 18 to 30 who had mild COVID-19 (a few samples of this study predate the infection). Cell type and time point are not known. The source material was PBMCs or a T cell subset sorted from them (not recorded which). The CDR3 sequence: CASSLAGRVTDTQYF. The CDR3 DNA reads as TGCGCCAGCAGCTTGGCCGGCAGGGTCACAGATACGCAGTATTTT.